These 26 T cell receptor beta chains originate from one sample sequenced in a study of vaccination and CD4 T cells after COVID-19. With the Oncomine TCR Beta short-read assay, DNA from cultured CD4+ T cells was sequenced. MiXCR was run by TCRdb on the PCR reads, yielding one entry per CDR3 protein. This table holds some 16,000 distinct CDR3 sequences, around 78% found once. These receptors' targets are unknown. Treatment indicated: approximately nine-day PBMC culture with coronavirus spike peptide pools or control peptides (ViraFEST assay). The sequenced sample was CD4+ T cells from blood, cultured in vitro. The receptors here all came from a human donor who had recovered from COVID-19.

This clonotype is labeled as large. This chain links TRBV6-2 or TRBV6-3 with TRBJ2-7, with D possibly being TRBD1 (6 bases). Trimming removed 6 bases at V and 3 bases at J, with 12 bases between. The CDR3 has 13 amino acids. Per the germline V gene, CDR1 is MNHEY and CDR2 is SVGEGT. CDR3 loop: CASRAGALYEQYF. The CDR3 DNA reads TGTGCCAGCAGAGCAGGGGCCCTCTACGAGCAGTACTTC.

The chain combines TRBV6-1 with TRBJ2-7; D gene ambiguous. The CDR3 totals 12 residues. V was clipped by 0 bases and J by 3 bases, with 3 bases between them. Per the germline V gene, CDR1 is MNHNS and CDR2 is SASEGT. The CDR3 coding sequence is TGTGCCAGCAGTGAAGCGAACTACGAGCAGTACTTC. It codes for CASSEANYEQYF.

This clonotype was seen just once. This rearrangement joins TRBV20-1 to TRBJ2-6, with D maybe TRBD1 (6 bases). The germline V gene has CDR1 DFQATT and CDR2 SNEGSKA (reference sequence). Trimming removed 3 bases from V and 4 bases from J, with 13 bases in between. The CDR3 runs to 15 residues. CDR3 in amino acids: CSASGAGAGANVLTF. In DNA, the CDR3 is TGCAGTGCTAGCGGGGCAGGGGCCGGGGCCAACGTCCTGACTTTC.

The CDR3 bases are TGTGCCAGCAGTGCCGTAGGGGAACAGCCCCAGCATTTT. It translates to CASSAVGEQPQHF. The rearrangement uses TRBV28 and TRBJ1-5, with D maybe TRBD1 (5 bases). The V and J ends lost 5 bases and 7 bases respectively, with 12 bases between them. Germline CDR1 reads MDHEN; CDR2 reads SYDVKM. There are 13 residues in the CDR3. The whole variable domain, filled in from reference TRBV28 and TRBJ1-5, reads DVKVTQSSRYLVKRTGEKVFLECVQDMDHENMFWYRQDPGLGLRLIYFSYDVKMKEKGDIPEGYSVSREKKERFSLILESASTNQTSMYLCASSAVGEQPQHFGDGTRLSIL.

The sample holds a few counts of this clonotype. V is TRBV28 and J is TRBJ2-2; unclear D gene. V lost 3 bases and J 0 bases, leaving 5 bases between the germline ends. The CDR3 runs to 14 residues. Germline CDR1 reads MDHEN; CDR2 reads SYDVKM. The CDR3 sequence: CASSFGTNTGELFF. CDR3 DNA: TGTGCCAGCAGTTTTGGTACGAACACCGGGGAGCTGTTTTTT.

The chain combines TRBV6-5 with TRBJ1-5, with 9 bases fitting TRBD1. CDR3 length: 19 amino acids. CDR1 and CDR2 (germline): MNHEY, SVGAGI. V was pared by 2 bases and J by 3 bases, with 14 bases of the junction left unmatched. The CDR3 nucleotides read TGTGCCAGCAGTTACACCTTTACTCCCGGGACAGGGTACAATCAGCCCCAGCATTTT. Translating it yields CASSYTFTPGTGYNQPQHF.

In this sample, this clonotype turned up a few times. The CDR3 sequence: CATTSEPQHF. CDR3 nucleotides: TGTGCCACTACCTCGGAGCCCCAGCATTTT. V gene TRBV24-1 combines with J gene TRBJ1-5; D is ambiguous. Germline-derived CDR1 and CDR2 are KGHDR and SFDVKD. CDR3 size: 10 residues. V lost 10 bases, J lost 8 bases, and 8 bases lay in between.

The chain is built from TRBV12-3 or TRBV12-4 and TRBJ2-3; D remains ambiguous. Trimming took 5 bases from V and 0 from J, leaving 15 bases between them. CDR3 size: 16 residues. This CDR3 is CASSGPLGGSTDTQYF. The CDR3 region has the DNA TGTGCCAGCAGTGGACCCCTGGGCGGTAGCACAGATACGCAGTATTTT.

V gene TRBV24-1 combines with J gene TRBJ1-6; perhaps TRBD1 as D (5 bases). The CDR3 is 15 amino acids. Trimming shortened V by 3 bases and J by 5 bases, and 10 bases separated the two germline ends. CDR1 and CDR2 from the germline V gene are KGHDR and SFDVKD. CDR3: CATSDGDANNSPLHF. In nucleotides, the CDR3 is TGTGCCACCAGTGATGGGGACGCCAATAATTCACCCCTCCACTTT.

CDR3 region: CATSDRGDYSNQPQHF. The DNA of the CDR3 is TGTGCCACCAGTGACCGGGGGGACTATAGCAATCAGCCCCAGCATTTT. The V and J genes are TRBV24-1 and TRBJ1-5; maybe TRBD1 (5 bases). The length of the CDR3 is 16 residues. Germline values: CDR1 KGHDR, CDR2 SFDVKD. Trimming took 4 bases from V and 0 from J, leaving 12 bases between them.

The count of this clonotype is one. CDR3 coding DNA: TGTGCCAGCTCACCGTCTCGGACAGGGTCGGGGGTTGGCGAGCAGTACTTC. Translation: CASSPSRTGSGVGEQYF. The rearrangement uses TRBV18 and TRBJ2-7; 8 bases agree with TRBD1. V gave up 3 bases and J gave up 6 bases; unmatched junction bases: 16. CDR3 length: 17 amino acids. Per the germline V gene, CDR1 is KGHSH and CDR2 is LQKENI.

This clonotype was observed a handful of times. The chain employs TRBV2 and TRBJ1-1; D not resolved. V was trimmed by 4 bases and J by 3 bases, leaving 3 bases between them. CDR1 SNHLY and CDR2 FYNNEI come from the germline V gene. The CDR3 spans 11 residues. CDR3 amino acids: CASSGHTEAFF. The CDR3 region has the DNA TGTGCCAGCAGTGGGCACACTGAAGCTTTCTTT. The complete variable domain, with remaining parts taken from reference TRBV2 and TRBJ1-1, reads EPEVTQTPSHQVTQMGQEVILRCVPISNHLYFYWYRQILGQKVEFLVSFYNNEISEKSEIFDDQFSVERPDGSNFTLKIRSTKLEDSAMYFCASSGHTEAFFGQGTRLTVV.

This clonotype was detected a few times. V is TRBV7-9 and J is TRBJ1-2; D is undetermined. Trimming removed 10 bases at V and 8 bases at J, with 14 bases between. The CDR3 is made up of 11 amino acids. Germline V gene sequence: CDR1 SEHNR, CDR2 FQNEAQ (reference sequence). CDR3 amino acids: CATTISGGYTF. The CDR3 nucleotides are TGTGCCACGACGATCAGTGGGGGCTACACCTTC.

This chain uses TRBV6-1 with TRBJ2-2, with 12 nucleotides matching TRBD2. CDR3 length equals 15 residues. CDR1 MNHNS and CDR2 SASEGT come from the germline V gene. V gave up 7 bases and J gave up 5 bases; unmatched junction bases: 5. Here the CDR3 DNA reads TGTGCCAGCAAACGACTAGCGGGAGAAACCGGGGAGCTGTTTTTT. This encodes CASKRLAGETGELFF.

This clonotype was found once. The J gene is TRBJ2-5, the V gene TRBV20-1; perhaps TRBD1 as D (5 bases). The CDR3 is made up of 14 amino acids. Trimming removed 0 bases at V and 1 base at J, with 9 bases between. Germline V gene lookup returns CDR1 DFQATT and CDR2 SNEGSKA (reference sequence). CDR3 amino acids: CSARDLTVQETQYF. The CDR3 DNA follows: TGCAGTGCTAGAGATCTGACAGTCCAAGAGACCCAGTACTTC.

V usage is TRBV6-1 and J usage is TRBJ2-6, with 7 bases that match TRBD1. Unmatched junction bases numbered 14, after V lost 6 bases and J lost 6 bases. CDR3 size: 17 residues. Germline V gene data show CDR1 as MNHNS and CDR2 as SASEGT. In DNA, the CDR3 is TGTGCCAGCAGCCCATCCCGAGGGGGCGGTTCGGCCAACGTCCTGACTTTC. This translates into CASSPSRGGGSANVLTF.

The V gene is TRBV2, the J gene TRBJ2-1; D unclear. This CDR3 spans 13 amino acids. CDR1 is SNHLY and CDR2 is FYNNEI in the germline V gene. Trimming took 5 bases from V and 6 from J, leaving 11 bases between them. This CDR3 reads CASSPHLSNEQFF. DNA of the CDR3: TGTGCCAGCAGTCCCCACCTGAGCAATGAGCAGTTCTTC.

The chain employs TRBV20-1 and TRBJ1-2, with D possibly TRBD1 on 5 matching bases. CDR3 size: 17 residues. Germline CDR1 is DFQATT and CDR2 is SNEGSKA (reference sequence). V shed 6 bases and J shed 4 bases, with 27 bases lying between them. The DNA for the CDR3 is TGCAGTGCGACACTCAATCAGGGAAGGGGACTGAGCTATGGCTACACCTTC. It is translated as CSATLNQGRGLSYGYTF.

The chain is built from TRBV6-1 and TRBJ1-5; 11 bases agree with TRBD1. Germline trimming cut 5 bases from V and 7 bases from J; bases unmatched to any gene: 10. The CDR3 is 16 amino acids. Looked up from germline, CDR1 is MNHNS and CDR2 is SASEGT. The CDR3 protein is CASSNKGTGGNQPQHF. Written as DNA, the CDR3 is TGTGCCAGCAGTAACAAAGGGACAGGGGGAAACCAGCCCCAGCATTTT.

The rearrangement joins TRBV19 to TRBJ2-7; 9 nucleotides align to TRBD2. The ends lost 2 bases at V and 6 bases at J; junction bases unmatched: 8. This CDR3 comprises 15 residues. Germline CDR1 reads LNHDA; CDR2 reads SQIVND (reference sequence). The CDR3 region is CASSILGAGGSEQYF. CDR3 in DNA: TGTGCCAGTAGTATATTGGGAGCGGGAGGTTCCGAGCAGTACTTC.

The gene calls are TRBV5-1 and TRBJ1-2; weak D call: TRBD1 (6 bases). Deletions cut 0 bases from V and 3 bases from J, with 12 bases between. The CDR3 covers 15 residues. Germline values: CDR1 SGHRS, CDR2 YFSETQ. The CDR3 loop is CASSLDTGRDYGYTF. The DNA of the CDR3 is TGCGCCAGCAGCTTGGACACAGGGAGGGACTATGGCTACACCTTC.

The rearrangement joins TRBV6-2 or TRBV6-3 to TRBJ1-5; no reliable D call. Per germline, CDR1 MNHEY and CDR2 SVGEGT. The CDR3 loop spans 16 amino acids. V was shortened by 4 bases and J by 1 base, with 14 bases between the two germline ends. The CDR3 is CASSWVRAWSNQPQHF. CDR3 nucleotides: TGTGCCAGCAGTTGGGTAAGGGCGTGGAGCAATCAGCCCCAGCATTTT.

The chain uses TRBV7-9 and TRBJ1-2; D is ambiguous. The V end was cut by 11 bases, the J end by 0 bases, with 13 bases between. This CDR3 is 13 amino acids long. CDR1 and CDR2 (germline): SEHNR, FQNEAQ (reference sequence). The CDR3 region has the DNA TGTGCCCCCCGCGCGCCAGCTAACTATGGCTACACCTTC. It translates to CAPRAPANYGYTF. Variable domain in full (rest from reference TRBV7-9 and TRBJ1-2): DTGVSQNPRHKITKRGQNVTFRCDPISEHNRLYWYRQTLGQGPEFLTYFQNEAQLEKSRLLSDRFSAERPKGSFSTLEIQRTEQGDSAMYLCAPRAPANYGYTFGSGTRLTVV.

The V gene is TRBV27, the J gene TRBJ1-5, with D tentatively TRBD1 (6 bases). Germline CDR1 reads MNHEY; CDR2 reads SMNVEV (reference sequence). Trimming cost V 8 bases and J 6 bases, with 14 bases left between them. CDR3 size: 13 residues. The CDR3 DNA follows: TGTGCCAGCGCCACAGGGTCGGGTCAGCCCCAGCATTTT. Amino acids: CASATGSGQPQHF.

The chain is built from TRBV7-9 and TRBJ2-7, with 13 bases fitting TRBD2. The CDR3 has 16 amino acids. Germline V gene lookup returns CDR1 SEHNR and CDR2 FQNEAQ (reference sequence). After removal of 5 bases from V and 4 bases from J, the junction contained 8 bases not matched to a gene. The CDR3 here is CASSPRTSGSGYEQYF. The CDR3 nucleotides are TGTGCCAGCAGCCCCCGGACTAGCGGGAGCGGGTACGAGCAGTACTTC.

The genes are TRBV5-4 and TRBJ2-1; the match to TRBD1 covers 8 bases. V was pared by 0 bases and J by 5 bases, with 10 bases of the junction left unmatched. The germline V gene encodes CDR1 SGHNT and CDR2 YYREEE (reference sequence). The CDR3 runs to 17 residues. The CDR3 reads CASSLAGNRGVHNEQFF. CDR3 coding DNA: TGTGCCAGCAGCTTGGCCGGGAACAGGGGGGTCCACAATGAGCAGTTCTTC.